This T cell receptor (beta chain) was documented in a study of blood T cell repertoires in COVID-19. The length of the CDR3 is 15 residues. V dropped 1 base and J dropped 3 bases, with 10 bases sitting between them. Per germline, CDR1 SGHDT and CDR2 YYEEEE. Participant-given clinical history determined each cohort assignment. Among Cohort 3 donors, those recovered had two negative PCRs, clearance, or symptom resolution. The protocol was immunoSEQ multiplex PCR, while the TCRdb copy is restricted to in-frame clones and leaves out a portion. The sample shows 150,000 to 200,000 clones, 80% of them seen only once.

The sequencing input was PBMCs or T cells enriched from blood (not recorded which). The chain uses TRBV5-6 and TRBJ2-2, with D perhaps matching TRBD1 (5 bases). This clonotype originated in a woman aged 60-70 years who had recovered from COVID-19. In nucleotides, the CDR3 is TGTGCCAGCAGCTTGAGGCAGGGCGACACCGGGGAGCTGTTTTTT. It specifies CASSLRQGDTGELFF.